This T cell receptor (beta chain) was observed in a study of monozygotic twins with inflammatory bowel disease. Whole-study findings and limits: Variability in patient repertoires may have come partly from differing immunosuppressive treatments. Lower TCRbeta diversity (inverse Simpson) was seen in IBD patients than in healthy co-twins.

Regarding this clonotype: The target antigen is unknown.

Two rounds of nested PCR, of approximately 16 and 9 cycles, were run on TCRalpha and TCRbeta cDNA. TCRdb reanalyzed the 5' RACE reads, giving one entry per CDR3 protein sequence and no DNA. The listing records more than 75,000 distinct CDR3 sequences. This CDR3 spans 13 amino acids. The V gene's germline CDR1 is DFQATT and CDR2 SNEGSKA (reference sequence). This chain links TRBV20-1 with TRBJ2-5. Sequenced sample: blood. The clonotype originates from a human donor with ulcerative colitis or Crohn's disease, or a healthy co-twin of an affected twin (not recorded which). CDR3 amino acids: CSAKDLTGETQYF.